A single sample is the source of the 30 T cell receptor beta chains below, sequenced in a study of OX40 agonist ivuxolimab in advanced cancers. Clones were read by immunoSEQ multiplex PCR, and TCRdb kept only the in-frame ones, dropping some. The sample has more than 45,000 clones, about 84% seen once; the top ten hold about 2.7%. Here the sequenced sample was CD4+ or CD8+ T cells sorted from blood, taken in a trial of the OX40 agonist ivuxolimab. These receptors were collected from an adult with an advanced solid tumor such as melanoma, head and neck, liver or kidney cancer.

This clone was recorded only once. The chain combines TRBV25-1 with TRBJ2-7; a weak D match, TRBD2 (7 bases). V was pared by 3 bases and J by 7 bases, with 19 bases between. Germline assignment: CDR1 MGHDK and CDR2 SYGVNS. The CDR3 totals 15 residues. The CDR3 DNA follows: TGTGCCAGCAGTGAGTTTGGAGGGGGGGCCGAAGAGCAGTACTTC. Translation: CASSEFGGGAEEQYF.

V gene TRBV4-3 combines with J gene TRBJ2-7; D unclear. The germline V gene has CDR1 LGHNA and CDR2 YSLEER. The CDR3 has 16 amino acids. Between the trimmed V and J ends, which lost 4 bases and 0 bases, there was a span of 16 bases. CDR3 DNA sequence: TGCGCCAGCAGCCCCAATCGACATAACCCCTCCTACGAGCAGTACTTC. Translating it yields CASSPNRHNPSYEQYF.

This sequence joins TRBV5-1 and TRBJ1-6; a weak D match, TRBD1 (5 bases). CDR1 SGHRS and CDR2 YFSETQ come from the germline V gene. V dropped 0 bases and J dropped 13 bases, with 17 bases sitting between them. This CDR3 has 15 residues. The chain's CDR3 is CASSLEGRAERPLHF. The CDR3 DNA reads TGCGCCAGCAGCTTGGAAGGCAGGGCGGAGAGGCCCCTCCACTTT.

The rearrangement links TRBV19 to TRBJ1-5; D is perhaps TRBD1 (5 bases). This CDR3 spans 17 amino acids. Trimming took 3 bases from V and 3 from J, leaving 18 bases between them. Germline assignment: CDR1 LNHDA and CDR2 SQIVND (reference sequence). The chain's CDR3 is CASSMTPGRGVNQPQHF. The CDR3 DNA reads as TGTGCCAGTAGTATGACTCCTGGACGGGGGGTCAATCAGCCCCAGCATTTT.

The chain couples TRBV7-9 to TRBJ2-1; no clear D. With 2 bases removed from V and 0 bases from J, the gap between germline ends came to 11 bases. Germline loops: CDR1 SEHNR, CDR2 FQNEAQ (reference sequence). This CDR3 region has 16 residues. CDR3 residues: CASSLMGSSSYNEQFF. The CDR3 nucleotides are TGTGCCAGCAGCTTAATGGGATCGAGCTCCTACAATGAGCAGTTCTTC.

The CDR3 protein is CASSGTSGDTQYF. The CDR3 DNA reads as TGTGCCAGTAGCGGGACTAGCGGAGATACGCAGTATTTT. The V and J genes are TRBV19 and TRBJ2-3; 11 bases agree with TRBD2. The germline V gene has CDR1 LNHDA and CDR2 SQIVND (reference sequence). J was trimmed by 5 bases and V by 6 bases; bases with no gene match: 1. The CDR3 extends over 13 amino acids.

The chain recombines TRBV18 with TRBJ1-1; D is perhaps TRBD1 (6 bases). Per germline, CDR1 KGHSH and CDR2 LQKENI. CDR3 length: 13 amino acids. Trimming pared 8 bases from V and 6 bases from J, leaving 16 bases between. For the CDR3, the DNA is TGTGCCAGCAAACAGGGTCTTGGGCCTGAAGCTTTCTTT. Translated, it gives CASKQGLGPEAFF.

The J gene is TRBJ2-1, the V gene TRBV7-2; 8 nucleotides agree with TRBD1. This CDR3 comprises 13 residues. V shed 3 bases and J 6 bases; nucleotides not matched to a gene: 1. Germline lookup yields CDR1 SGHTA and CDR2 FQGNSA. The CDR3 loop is CASSLGTGNEQFF. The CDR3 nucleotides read TGTGCCAGCAGCTTGGGGACAGGCAATGAGCAGTTCTTC.

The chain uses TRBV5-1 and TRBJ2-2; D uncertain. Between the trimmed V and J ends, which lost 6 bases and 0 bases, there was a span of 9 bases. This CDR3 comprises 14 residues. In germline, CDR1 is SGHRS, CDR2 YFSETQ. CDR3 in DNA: TGCGCCAGCATCGTAACTCCGAACACCGGGGAGCTGTTTTTT. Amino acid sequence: CASIVTPNTGELFF.

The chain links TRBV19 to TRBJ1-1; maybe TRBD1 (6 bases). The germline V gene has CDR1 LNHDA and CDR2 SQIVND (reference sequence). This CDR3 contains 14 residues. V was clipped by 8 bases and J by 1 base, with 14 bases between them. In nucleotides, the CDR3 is TGTGCCAGTGTACAGGGAGGGTCGAACACTGAAGCTTTCTTT. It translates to CASVQGGSNTEAFF.

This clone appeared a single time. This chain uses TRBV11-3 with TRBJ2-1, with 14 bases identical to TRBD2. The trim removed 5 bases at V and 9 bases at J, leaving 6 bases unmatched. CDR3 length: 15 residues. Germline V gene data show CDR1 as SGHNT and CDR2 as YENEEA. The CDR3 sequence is CASSPGTSGGSEQFF. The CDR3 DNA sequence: TGTGCCAGCAGCCCAGGGACTAGCGGGGGCTCTGAGCAGTTCTTC.

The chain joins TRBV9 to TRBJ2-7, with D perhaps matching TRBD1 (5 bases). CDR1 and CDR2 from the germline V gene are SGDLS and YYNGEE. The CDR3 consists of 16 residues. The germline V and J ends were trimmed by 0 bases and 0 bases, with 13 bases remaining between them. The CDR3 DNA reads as TGTGCCAGCAGCGTAGCTCAGGGATCGAGCTCCTACGAGCAGTACTTC. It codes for CASSVAQGSSSYEQYF. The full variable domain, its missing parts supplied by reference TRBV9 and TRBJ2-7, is DSGVTQTPKHLITATGQRVTLRCSPRSGDLSVYWYQQSLDQGLQFLIQYYNGEERAKGNILERFSAQQFPDLHSELNLSSLELGDSALYFCASSVAQGSSSYEQYFGPGTRLTVT.

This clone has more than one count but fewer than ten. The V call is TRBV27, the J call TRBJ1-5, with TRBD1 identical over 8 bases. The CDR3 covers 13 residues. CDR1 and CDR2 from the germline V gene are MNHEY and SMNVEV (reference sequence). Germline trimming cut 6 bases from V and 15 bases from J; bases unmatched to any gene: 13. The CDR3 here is CASSLEHRGLLHF. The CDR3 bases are TGTGCCAGCAGCCTGGAACACAGGGGGTTACTGCATTTT.

The CDR3, as DNA: TGTGCCAGCAGCTTGACTAGCGGGTACAATGAGCAGTTCTTC. It translates to CASSLTSGYNEQFF. This rearrangement joins TRBV11-2 to TRBJ2-1; TRBD2 aligns across 10 bases. The trim removed 3 bases at V and 4 bases at J, leaving 0 bases unmatched. CDR1 and CDR2 (germline): SGHAT, FQNNGV. The CDR3 extends over 14 amino acids.

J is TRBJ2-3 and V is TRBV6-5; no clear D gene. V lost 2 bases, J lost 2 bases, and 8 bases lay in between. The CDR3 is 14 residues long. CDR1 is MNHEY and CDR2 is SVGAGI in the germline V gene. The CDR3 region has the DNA TGTGCCAGCAGTTACGCCGCGTCCACAGATACGCAGTATTTT. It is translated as CASSYAASTDTQYF.

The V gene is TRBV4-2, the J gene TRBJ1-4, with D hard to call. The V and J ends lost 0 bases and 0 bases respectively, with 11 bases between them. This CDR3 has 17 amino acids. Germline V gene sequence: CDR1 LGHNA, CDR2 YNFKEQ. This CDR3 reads CASSQDGQHATNEKLFF. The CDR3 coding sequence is TGTGCCAGCAGCCAAGACGGGCAGCACGCAACTAATGAAAAACTGTTTTTT.

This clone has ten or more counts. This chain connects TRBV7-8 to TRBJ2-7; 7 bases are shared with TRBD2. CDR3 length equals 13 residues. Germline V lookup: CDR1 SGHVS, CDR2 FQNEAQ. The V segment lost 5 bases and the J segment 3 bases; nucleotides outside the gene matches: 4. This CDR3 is CASSPRTSYEQYF. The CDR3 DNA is TGTGCCAGCAGCCCTCGGACTAGCTACGAGCAGTACTTC.

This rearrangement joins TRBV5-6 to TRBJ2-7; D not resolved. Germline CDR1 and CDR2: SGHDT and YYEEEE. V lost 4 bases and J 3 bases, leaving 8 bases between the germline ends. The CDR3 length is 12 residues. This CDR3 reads CASSRDNYEQYF. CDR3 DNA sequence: TGTGCCAGCAGCAGGGATAACTACGAGCAGTACTTC.

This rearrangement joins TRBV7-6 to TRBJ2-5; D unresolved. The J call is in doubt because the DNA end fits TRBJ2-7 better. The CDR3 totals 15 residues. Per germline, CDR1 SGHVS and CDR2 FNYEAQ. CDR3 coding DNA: TGTGCCAGCAGCTTAGCGCCCCTGGGCTCCTACGAGCAGTACTTC. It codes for CASSLAPLGSYEQYF.

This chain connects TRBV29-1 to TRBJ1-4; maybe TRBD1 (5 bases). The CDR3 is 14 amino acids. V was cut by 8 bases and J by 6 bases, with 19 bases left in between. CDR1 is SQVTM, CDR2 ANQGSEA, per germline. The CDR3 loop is CSFQTGGGYEKLFF. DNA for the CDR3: TGCAGCTTCCAAACTGGGGGAGGCTATGAAAAACTGTTTTTT.

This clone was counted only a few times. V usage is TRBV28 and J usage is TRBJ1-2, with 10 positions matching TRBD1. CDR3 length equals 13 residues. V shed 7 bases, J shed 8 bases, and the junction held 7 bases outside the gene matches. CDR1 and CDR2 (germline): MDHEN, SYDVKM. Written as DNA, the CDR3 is TGTGCCAGCACTGCAGACAGGGGGCTGGGCTACACCTTC. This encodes CASTADRGLGYTF.

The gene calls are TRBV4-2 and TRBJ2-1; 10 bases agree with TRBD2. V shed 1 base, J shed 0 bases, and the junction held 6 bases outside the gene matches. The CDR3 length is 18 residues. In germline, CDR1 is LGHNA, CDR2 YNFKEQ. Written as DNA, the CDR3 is TGTGCCAGCAGCCAAGGGCTGCTAGCGGGGGACTCCTACAATGAGCAGTTCTTC. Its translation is CASSQGLLAGDSYNEQFF.

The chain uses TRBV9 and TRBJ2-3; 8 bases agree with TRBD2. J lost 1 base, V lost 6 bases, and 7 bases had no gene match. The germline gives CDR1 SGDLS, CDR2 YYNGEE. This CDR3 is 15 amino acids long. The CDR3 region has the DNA TGTGCCAGCACCCGAGCGGGGGTGGGCACAGATACGCAGTATTTT. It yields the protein CASTRAGVGTDTQYF.

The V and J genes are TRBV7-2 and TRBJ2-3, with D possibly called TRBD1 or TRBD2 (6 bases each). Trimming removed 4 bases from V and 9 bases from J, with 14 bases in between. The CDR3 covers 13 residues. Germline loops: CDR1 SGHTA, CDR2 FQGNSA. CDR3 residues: CASSSRGQGTQYF. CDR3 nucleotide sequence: TGTGCCAGCAGCTCTCGGGGGCAGGGGACGCAGTATTTT. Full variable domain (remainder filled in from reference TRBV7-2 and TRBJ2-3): GAGVSQSPSNKVTEKGKDVELRCDPISGHTALYWYRQSLGQGLEFLIYFQGNSAPDKSGLPSDRFSAERTGGSVSTLTIQRTQQEDSAVYLCASSSRGQGTQYFGPGTRLTVL.

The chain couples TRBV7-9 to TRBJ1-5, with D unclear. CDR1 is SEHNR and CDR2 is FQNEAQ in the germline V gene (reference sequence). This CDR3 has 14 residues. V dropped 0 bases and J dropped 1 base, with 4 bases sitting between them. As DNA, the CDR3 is TGTGCCAGCAGCTTAGCGGGAAGCAATCAGCCCCAGCATTTT. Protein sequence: CASSLAGSNQPQHF.

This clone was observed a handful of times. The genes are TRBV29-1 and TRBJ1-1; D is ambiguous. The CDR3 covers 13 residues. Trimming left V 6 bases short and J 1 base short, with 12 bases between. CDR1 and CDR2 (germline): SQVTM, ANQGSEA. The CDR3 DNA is TGCAGCGTCGTGGAGGTGGAGAACACTGAAGCTTTCTTT. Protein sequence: CSVVEVENTEAFF.

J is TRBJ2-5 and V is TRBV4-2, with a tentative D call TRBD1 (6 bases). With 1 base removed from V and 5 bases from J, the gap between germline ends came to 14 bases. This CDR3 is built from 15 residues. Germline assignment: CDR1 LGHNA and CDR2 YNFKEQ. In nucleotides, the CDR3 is TGTGCCAGCAGCCAAGGCACAGGGCCGGGGGAGACCCAGTACTTC. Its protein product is CASSQGTGPGETQYF.

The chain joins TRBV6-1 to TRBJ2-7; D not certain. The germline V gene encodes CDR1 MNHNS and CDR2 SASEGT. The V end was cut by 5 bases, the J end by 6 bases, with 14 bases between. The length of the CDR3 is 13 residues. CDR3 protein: CASSPTDKREQYF. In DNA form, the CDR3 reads TGTGCCAGCAGTCCCACCGACAAACGCGAGCAGTACTTC.

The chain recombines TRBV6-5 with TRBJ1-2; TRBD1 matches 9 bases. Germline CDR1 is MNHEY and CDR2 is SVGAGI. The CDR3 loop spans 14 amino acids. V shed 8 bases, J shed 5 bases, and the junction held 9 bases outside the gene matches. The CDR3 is CASFAPDRGYGYTF. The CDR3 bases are TGTGCCAGCTTCGCACCCGACAGGGGGTATGGCTACACCTTC.

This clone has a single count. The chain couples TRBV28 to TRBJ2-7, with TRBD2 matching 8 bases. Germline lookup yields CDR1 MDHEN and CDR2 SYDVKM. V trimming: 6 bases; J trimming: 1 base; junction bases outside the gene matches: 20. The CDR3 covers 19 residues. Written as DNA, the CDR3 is TGTGCCAGCAGCCACCCGGGGGGGGGTTACCGGGTAAGGTCCTACGAGCAGTACTTC. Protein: CASSHPGGGYRVRSYEQYF. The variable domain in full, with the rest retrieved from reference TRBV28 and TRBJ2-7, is DVKVTQSSRYLVKRTGEKVFLECVQDMDHENMFWYRQDPGLGLRLIYFSYDVKMKEKGDIPEGYSVSREKKERFSLILESASTNQTSMYLCASSHPGGGYRVRSYEQYFGPGTRLTVT.